These T cell receptor beta chains were read from a single sample in a study of CD8 T cells in ankylosing spondylitis. TCRdb used MiXCR to reprocess the 5' RACE reads, holding one entry per CDR3 protein. Of approximately 540,000 distinct CDR3 sequences in the sample, roughly 12% are singletons; the top ten hold about 6.5%. The source material was blood, either unsorted or a sorted T cell fraction (not recorded which). All receptors derive from a male donor with ankylosing spondylitis. CDR3s include the opening cysteine and the closing phenylalanine or tryptophan. Fields, in order: J gene, CDR3 length, V gene, CDR3 protein.

j_gene: TRBJ2-3
len: 14
v_gene: TRBV5-1
CDR3aa: CASSLAKSTDTQYF

j_gene: TRBJ2-3
len: 19
v_gene: TRBV12-3/TRBV12-4
CDR3aa: CASSLEGMTSGRTADTQYF

j_gene: TRBJ2-7
len: 15
v_gene: TRBV10-3
CDR3aa: CAISDRTGGQNEQYF

j_gene: TRBJ1-6
len: 18
v_gene: TRBV10-2
CDR3aa: CASSDGLTGANYNSPLHF

j_gene: TRBJ2-7
len: 15
v_gene: TRBV4-2
CDR3aa: CASSLGVGGVYEQYF

j_gene: TRBJ1-2
len: 15
v_gene: TRBV3-1
CDR3aa: CASSQSSGFNYGYTF

j_gene: TRBJ2-5
len: 14
v_gene: TRBV10-2
CDR3aa: CASSESPRRETQYF

j_gene: TRBJ1-4
len: 16
v_gene: TRBV20-1
CDR3aa: CSARRRPGRGNEKLFF

j_gene: TRBJ2-3
len: 15
v_gene: TRBV7-9
CDR3aa: CASSPHWGRVDTQYF

j_gene: TRBJ1-2
len: 15
v_gene: TRBV7-9
CDR3aa: CASSLGPGADRGYTF

j_gene: TRBJ2-7
len: 16
v_gene: TRBV20-1
CDR3aa: CSARGGAGGEVNEQYF

j_gene: TRBJ2-2
len: 23
v_gene: TRBV19
CDR3aa: CASSIVGLAGPDIDVSRTGELFF

j_gene: TRBJ2-2
len: 13
v_gene: TRBV20-1
CDR3aa: CSANDYRTGELFF

j_gene: TRBJ2-3
len: 14
v_gene: TRBV20-1
CDR3aa: CSASRLTSTDTQYF

j_gene: TRBJ2-1
len: 13
v_gene: TRBV11-3
CDR3aa: CASSSGGNNEQFF

j_gene: TRBJ2-5
len: 15
v_gene: TRBV7-9
CDR3aa: CATPGTSGSQETQYF

j_gene: TRBJ2-5
len: 14
v_gene: TRBV5-1
CDR3aa: CASAKGGDPKTQYF

j_gene: TRBJ2-5
len: 17
v_gene: TRBV20-1
CDR3aa: CSAPRPTLAGPLETQYF

j_gene: TRBJ2-3
len: 14
v_gene: TRBV3-1
CDR3aa: CASSTMGSTDTQYF

j_gene: TRBJ2-1
len: 15
v_gene: TRBV5-1
CDR3aa: CASSATGTGYNEQFF

j_gene: TRBJ2-1
len: 18
v_gene: TRBV10-3
CDR3aa: CAISELGTSGGAGNEQFF

j_gene: TRBJ2-1
len: 14
v_gene: TRBV5-5
CDR3aa: CASSPKGHHNEQFF

j_gene: TRBJ2-3
len: 15
v_gene: TRBV5-1
CDR3aa: CASSLALTRTDTQYF

j_gene: TRBJ2-3
len: 16
v_gene: TRBV7-8
CDR3aa: CASSLSLAGFSDTQYF

j_gene: TRBJ2-5
len: 13
v_gene: TRBV29-1
CDR3aa: CSADTGGRETQYF

j_gene: TRBJ2-5
len: 15
v_gene: TRBV24-1
CDR3aa: CATSDLASSRETQYF

j_gene: TRBJ2-3
len: 12
v_gene: TRBV9
CDR3aa: CASSGSADTQYF

j_gene: TRBJ2-5
len: 16
v_gene: TRBV5-1
CDR3aa: CASSSSGTGVQETQYF

j_gene: TRBJ2-3
len: 14
v_gene: TRBV7-9
CDR3aa: CASSHGESTDTQYF

j_gene: TRBJ1-5
len: 18
v_gene: TRBV24-1
CDR3aa: CATSGQGRRDYSNQPQHF

j_gene: TRBJ2-3
len: 13
v_gene: TRBV12-3/TRBV12-4
CDR3aa: CASSRRLEDTQYF

j_gene: TRBJ2-1
len: 15
v_gene: TRBV12-3/TRBV12-4
CDR3aa: CASSYPGGTSGRLFF

j_gene: TRBJ2-3
len: 17
v_gene: TRBV5-5
CDR3aa: CASSSNIGPPAVDTQYF

j_gene: TRBJ2-5
len: 14
v_gene: TRBV29-1
CDR3aa: CSVVDPYRVETQYF

j_gene: TRBJ2-6
len: 15
v_gene: TRBV5-1
CDR3aa: CASSLGPAGANVLTF

j_gene: TRBJ2-7
len: 14
v_gene: TRBV5-1
CDR3aa: CASSSGQEPYEQYF

j_gene: TRBJ2-2
len: 15
v_gene: TRBV4-1
CDR3aa: CASSPEPADTGELFF

j_gene: TRBJ2-2
len: 15
v_gene: TRBV4-1
CDR3aa: CASSPTGVVPGELFF

j_gene: TRBJ2-3
len: 15
v_gene: TRBV15
CDR3aa: CATSRTSGRAHTQYF

j_gene: TRBJ2-1
len: 15
v_gene: TRBV12-3/TRBV12-4
CDR3aa: CASSRRLASYNEQFF

j_gene: TRBJ1-5
len: 12
v_gene: TRBV7-6
CDR3aa: CASGTRDLPQHF

j_gene: TRBJ1-5
len: 15
v_gene: TRBV28
CDR3aa: CASSLSGGSNQPQHF

j_gene: TRBJ2-1
len: 13
v_gene: TRBV2
CDR3aa: CASGTTSYNEQFF

j_gene: TRBJ2-4
len: 15
v_gene: TRBV12-3/TRBV12-4
CDR3aa: CASSLSGVGPNIQYF

j_gene: TRBJ2-3
len: 15
v_gene: TRBV27
CDR3aa: CASSSLPGAIDTQYF

j_gene: TRBJ1-1
len: 15
v_gene: TRBV20-1
CDR3aa: CRAAVGTPSNTEAFF